This T cell receptor (beta chain) came from a study of T cell responses to AZD1222 COVID-19 vaccine. Sequencing was performed with immunoSEQ multiplex PCR; in TCRdb, only in-frame clones are kept and a portion is missing. The repertoire has 100,000 to 150,000 clones, about 86% of them found once; the top ten carry approximately 12%. J gave up 0 bases and V 6 bases, and 2 bases lay outside the gene matches. CDR3 length equals 16 residues. CDR1 and CDR2 from the germline V gene are MRHNA and SNTAGT. Specimen: peripheral blood, collected on day 0 of AZD1222 vaccination. This receptor was taken from an adult in good health. The rearrangement uses TRBV6-4 and TRBJ2-7, with 16 bases fitting TRBD2. The CDR3 spells CASRGLAGGSSYEQYF. CDR3 sequence (DNA): TGTGCCAGCAGGGGACTAGCGGGGGGGAGCTCCTACGAGCAGTACTTC.